The T cell receptor beta chain under discussion was sequenced for a study of cytomegalovirus exposure and HLA in healthy donors. Points from the study as a whole: Presence/absence analysis assumed near-uniform sequencing depth across donors. TCR beta chains associated with HLA were, in a later analysis, more clonally expanded than equally common others.

All the people who gave samples were healthy bone marrow donors. In nominal health when sampled, donors likely had unrecorded immune exposures nonetheless. Use of 60 Vbeta and 13 Jbeta primers characterized the PCR. Sequencing was performed with immunoSEQ multiplex PCR; in TCRdb, only in-frame clones are kept and a portion is missing. The table lists about 160,000 clones, around three quarters of them singletons. In its sample, this clone was seen once. Its antigen is not known. The CDR3 has 14 amino acids. CDR1 is SGHRS and CDR2 is YFSETQ in the germline V gene. The ends lost 2 bases at V and 3 bases at J; junction bases unmatched: 3.

The sequencing input was PBMCs. This sequence originates from a man aged 30 to 39 in good health and CMV-seropositive. This rearrangement joins TRBV5-1 to TRBJ2-5, with 8 nucleotides matching TRBD1. CDR3 sequence reads: CASSFGQGEETQYF. The DNA of the CDR3 is TGCGCCAGCAGCTTCGGACAGGGAGAAGAGACCCAGTACTTC.